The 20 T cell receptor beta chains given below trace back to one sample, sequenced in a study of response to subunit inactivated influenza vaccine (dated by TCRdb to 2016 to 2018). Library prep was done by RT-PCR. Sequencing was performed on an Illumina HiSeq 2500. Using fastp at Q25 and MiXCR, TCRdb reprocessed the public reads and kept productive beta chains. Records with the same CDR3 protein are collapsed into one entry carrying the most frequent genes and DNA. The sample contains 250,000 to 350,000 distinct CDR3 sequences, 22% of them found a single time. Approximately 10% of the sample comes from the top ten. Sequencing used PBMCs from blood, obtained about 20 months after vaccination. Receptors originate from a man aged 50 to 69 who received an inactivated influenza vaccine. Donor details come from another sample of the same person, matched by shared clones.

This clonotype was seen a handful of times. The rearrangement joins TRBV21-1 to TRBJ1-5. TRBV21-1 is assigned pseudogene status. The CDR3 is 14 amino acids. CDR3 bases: TGTGCCAGCAGCAACCAGGATGGCAATCAGCCCCAGCATTTT. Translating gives CASSNQDGNQPQHF.

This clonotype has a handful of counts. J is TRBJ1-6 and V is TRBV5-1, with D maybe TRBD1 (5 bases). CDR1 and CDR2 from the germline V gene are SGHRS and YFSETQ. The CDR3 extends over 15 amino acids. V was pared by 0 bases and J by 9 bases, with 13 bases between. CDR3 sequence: CASSLAQGEGSPLHF. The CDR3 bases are TGCGCCAGCAGCTTGGCTCAGGGTGAGGGTTCACCCCTCCACTTT.

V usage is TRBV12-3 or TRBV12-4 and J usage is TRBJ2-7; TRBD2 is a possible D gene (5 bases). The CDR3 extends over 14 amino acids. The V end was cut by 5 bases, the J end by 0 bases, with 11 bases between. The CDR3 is CASSQDFLSYEQYF. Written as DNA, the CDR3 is TGTGCCAGCAGTCAGGACTTCCTCTCCTACGAGCAGTACTTC.

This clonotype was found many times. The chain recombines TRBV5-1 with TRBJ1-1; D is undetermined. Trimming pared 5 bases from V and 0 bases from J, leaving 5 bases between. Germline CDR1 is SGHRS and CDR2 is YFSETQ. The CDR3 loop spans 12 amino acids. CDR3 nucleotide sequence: TGCGCCAGCAGGGCCTTGAACACTGAAGCTTTCTTT. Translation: CASRALNTEAFF.

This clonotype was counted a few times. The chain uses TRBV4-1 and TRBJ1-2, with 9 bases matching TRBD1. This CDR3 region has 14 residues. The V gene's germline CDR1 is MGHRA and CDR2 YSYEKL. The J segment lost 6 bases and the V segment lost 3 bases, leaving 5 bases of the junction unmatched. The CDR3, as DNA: TGCGCCAGCAGCCACAAGGGACAGGGTGATGGCTACACCTTC. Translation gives CASSHKGQGDGYTF.

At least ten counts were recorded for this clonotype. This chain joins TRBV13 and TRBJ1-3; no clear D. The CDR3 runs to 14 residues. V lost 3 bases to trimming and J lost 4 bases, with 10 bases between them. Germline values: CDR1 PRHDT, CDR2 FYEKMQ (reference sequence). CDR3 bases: TGTGCCAGCAGCTTGGGTGACTTCGGAAACACCATATATTTT. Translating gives CASSLGDFGNTIYF.

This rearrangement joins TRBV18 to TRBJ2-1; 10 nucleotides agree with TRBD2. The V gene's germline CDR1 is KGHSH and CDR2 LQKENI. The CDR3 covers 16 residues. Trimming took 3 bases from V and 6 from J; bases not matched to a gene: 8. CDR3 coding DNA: TGTGCCAGCTCACCCCCGAGCGGGAGGGTGTCCAATGAGCAGTTCTTC. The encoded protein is CASSPPSGRVSNEQFF.

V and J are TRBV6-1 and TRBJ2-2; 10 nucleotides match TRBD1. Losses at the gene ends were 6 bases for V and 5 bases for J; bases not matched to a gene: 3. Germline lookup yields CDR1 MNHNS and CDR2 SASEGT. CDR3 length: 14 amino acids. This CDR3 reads CASRGTGATGELFF. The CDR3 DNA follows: TGTGCCAGCAGAGGGACAGGGGCGACCGGGGAGCTGTTTTTT.

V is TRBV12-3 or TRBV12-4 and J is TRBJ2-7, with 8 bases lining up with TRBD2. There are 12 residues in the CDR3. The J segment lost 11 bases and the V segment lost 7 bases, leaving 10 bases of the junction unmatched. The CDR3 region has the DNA TGTGCCAGCAACCTCTCCGGGGGGGAGAAGTACTTC. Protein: CASNLSGGEKYF.

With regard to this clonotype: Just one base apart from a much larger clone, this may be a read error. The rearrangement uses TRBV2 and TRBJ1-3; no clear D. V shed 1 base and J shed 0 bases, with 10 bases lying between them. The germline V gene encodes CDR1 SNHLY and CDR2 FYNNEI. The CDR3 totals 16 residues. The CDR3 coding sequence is TGTGCCAGCAGTGAAGGACGGGGAGACTCTGGAAACACCATATATTTT. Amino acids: CASSEGRGDSGNTIYF.

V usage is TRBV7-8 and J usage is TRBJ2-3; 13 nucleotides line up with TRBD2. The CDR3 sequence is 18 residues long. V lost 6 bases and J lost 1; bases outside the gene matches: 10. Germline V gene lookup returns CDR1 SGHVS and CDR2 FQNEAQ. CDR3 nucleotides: TGTGCCAGCAGATTAACTAGCGGGAGGGCCTTTGGCACAGATACGCAGTATTTT. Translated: CASRLTSGRAFGTDTQYF. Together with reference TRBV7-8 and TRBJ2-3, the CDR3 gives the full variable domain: GAGVSQSPRYKVAKRGQDVALRCDPISGHVSLFWYQQALGQGPEFLTYFQNEAQLDKSGLPSDRFFAERPEGSVSTLKIQRTQQEDSAVYLCASRLTSGRAFGTDTQYFGPGTRLTVL.

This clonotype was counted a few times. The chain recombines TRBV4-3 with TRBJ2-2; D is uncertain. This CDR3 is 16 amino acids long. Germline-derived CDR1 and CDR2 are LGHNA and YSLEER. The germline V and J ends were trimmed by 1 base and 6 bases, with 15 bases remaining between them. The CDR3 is CASSQVPYSTPGELFF. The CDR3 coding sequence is TGCGCCAGCAGCCAAGTCCCCTATTCCACCCCCGGGGAGCTGTTTTTT.

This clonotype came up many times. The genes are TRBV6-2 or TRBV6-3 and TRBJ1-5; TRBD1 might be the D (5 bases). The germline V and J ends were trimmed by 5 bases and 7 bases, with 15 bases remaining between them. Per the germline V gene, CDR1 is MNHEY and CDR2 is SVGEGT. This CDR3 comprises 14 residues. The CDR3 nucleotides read TGTGCCAGCAGTAACCGGGACGCTCAGCAGCCCCAGCATTTT. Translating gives CASSNRDAQQPQHF.

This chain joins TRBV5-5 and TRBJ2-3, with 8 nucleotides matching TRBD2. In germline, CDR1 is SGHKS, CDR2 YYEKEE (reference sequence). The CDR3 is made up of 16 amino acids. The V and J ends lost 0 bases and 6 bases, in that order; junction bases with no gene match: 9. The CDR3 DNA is TGTGCCAGCAGCTTGGGGTGGAGCGGGAGTCGGGATACGCAGTATTTT. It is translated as CASSLGWSGSRDTQYF.

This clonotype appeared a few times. The CDR3 nucleotides are TGTGCCACCAGTGACGCCGGGACAGGGTTACCAACCCAGTACTTC. Its translation is CATSDAGTGLPTQYF. V usage is TRBV24-1 and J usage is TRBJ2-5; TRBD1 aligns across 9 bases. CDR1 is KGHDR and CDR2 is SFDVKD in the germline V gene. The CDR3 is 15 residues long. V was pared by 4 bases and J by 8 bases, with 10 bases of the junction left unmatched.

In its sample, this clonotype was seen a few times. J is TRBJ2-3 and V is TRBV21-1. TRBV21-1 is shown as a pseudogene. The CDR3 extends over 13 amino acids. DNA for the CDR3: TGTGCCAGCAGATACGGTACTACAGATACGCAGTATTTT. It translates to CASRYGTTDTQYF.

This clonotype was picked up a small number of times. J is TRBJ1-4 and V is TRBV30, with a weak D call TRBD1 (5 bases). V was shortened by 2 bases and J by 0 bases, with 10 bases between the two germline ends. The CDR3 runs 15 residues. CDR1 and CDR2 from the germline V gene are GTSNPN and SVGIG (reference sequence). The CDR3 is CAWSQGFATNEKLFF. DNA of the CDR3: TGTGCCTGGAGTCAGGGATTTGCAACTAATGAAAAACTGTTTTTT.

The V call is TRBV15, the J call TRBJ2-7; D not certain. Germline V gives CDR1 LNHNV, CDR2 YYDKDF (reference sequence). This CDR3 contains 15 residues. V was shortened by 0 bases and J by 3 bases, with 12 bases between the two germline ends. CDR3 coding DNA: TGTGCCACCAGCAGAGATATCGGCACCTACTACGAGCAGTACTTC. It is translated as CATSRDIGTYYEQYF.

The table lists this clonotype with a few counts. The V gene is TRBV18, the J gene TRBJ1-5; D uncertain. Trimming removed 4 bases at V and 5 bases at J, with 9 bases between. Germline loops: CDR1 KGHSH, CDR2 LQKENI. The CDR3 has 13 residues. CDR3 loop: CASSLHKDQPQHF. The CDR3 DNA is TGTGCCAGCTCACTGCACAAAGATCAGCCCCAGCATTTT.

The CDR3 is CSGSLAGFYNEQFF. DNA for the CDR3: TGCAGCGGATCACTAGCGGGGTTCTACAATGAGCAGTTCTTC. V usage is TRBV29-1 and J usage is TRBJ2-1, with 10 bases lining up with TRBD2. The germline CDR1 and CDR2 sequences are SQVTM and ANQGSEA. Trimming at V came to 7 bases and at J to 3 bases, leaving 6 bases not matched to a gene. The length of the CDR3 is 14 residues.